The 25 T cell receptor beta chains in this list originate from one sample, sequenced in a study of control samples from healthy donors and cancer patients. The repertoire was sequenced with immunoSEQ multiplex PCR; TCRdb's copy has only in-frame clones and lacks some. The data show under 450,000 clones, about 93% seen once. What was sequenced was PBMCs. These receptors all come from a man aged 35 to 55 with head and neck cancer.

CDR3 sequence (DNA): TGTGCCAGCAGCGTTGGGCGGGAGGGCCTCGGGGAGCTGTTTTTT. This sequence encodes CASSVGREGLGELFF. This chain connects TRBV9 to TRBJ2-2; TRBD2 aligns across 9 bases. CDR1 is SGDLS and CDR2 is YYNGEE in the germline V gene. CDR3 length: 15 amino acids. The V and J ends lost 2 bases and 7 bases, in that order; junction bases with no gene match: 6.

J is TRBJ1-1 and V is TRBV11-2; TRBD1 might be the D (5 bases). The V and J ends lost 0 bases and 1 base respectively, with 9 bases between them. This CDR3 has 15 residues. Per the germline V gene, CDR1 is SGHAT and CDR2 is FQNNGV. DNA of the CDR3: TGTGCCAGCAGCTTAGATAGGGGTGGGAACACTGAAGCTTTCTTT. This codes for CASSLDRGGNTEAFF.

This chain links TRBV4-3 with TRBJ1-4; the D gene is possibly TRBD1 (6 bases). This CDR3 has 15 amino acids. Germline V gene sequence: CDR1 LGHNA, CDR2 YSLEER. The V end was cut by 0 bases, the J end by 6 bases, with 11 bases between. The CDR3 DNA reads as TGCGCCAGCAGCCAAGAAGGGGGGGCGCATGAAAAACTGTTTTTT. Its translation: CASSQEGGAHEKLFF.

This sequence joins TRBV10-2 and TRBJ1-1; no definite D call. CDR1 is WSHSY, CDR2 SAAADI, per germline. The CDR3 has 14 amino acids. V dropped 6 bases and J dropped 1 base, with 12 bases sitting between them. The CDR3 protein is CASRSRVENTEAFF. DNA of the CDR3: TGCGCCAGCAGGTCTAGAGTTGAGAACACTGAAGCTTTCTTT.

The rearrangement joins TRBV28 to TRBJ1-4, with D perhaps matching TRBD1 (5 bases). This CDR3 region has 18 residues. V dropped 2 bases and J dropped 0 bases, with 16 bases sitting between them. Germline V gene data show CDR1 as MDHEN and CDR2 as SYDVKM. The CDR3, as DNA: TGTGCCAGCAGTTTACAGCAGGGCCCACTTACAACTAATGAAAAACTGTTTTTT. Amino acids: CASSLQQGPLTTNEKLFF. The whole variable domain, filled in from reference TRBV28 and TRBJ1-4, reads DVKVTQSSRYLVKRTGEKVFLECVQDMDHENMFWYRQDPGLGLRLIYFSYDVKMKEKGDIPEGYSVSREKKERFSLILESASTNQTSMYLCASSLQQGPLTTNEKLFFGSGTQLSVL.

This clone was picked up many times. The V gene is TRBV6-2 or TRBV6-3, the J gene TRBJ1-1, with D hard to call. Deletions cut 2 bases from V and 7 bases from J, with 8 bases between. Germline assignment: CDR1 MNHEY and CDR2 SVGEGT. The CDR3 covers 12 residues. This chain's CDR3 is CASSYPSIEAFF. In DNA, the CDR3 is TGTGCCAGCAGTTACCCCAGCATTGAAGCTTTCTTT.

The CDR3 sequence: CASSGEGGTGSQYF. CDR3 DNA sequence: TGTGCCAGCAGCGGCGAGGGGGGGACAGGGTCCCAGTACTTC. V and J are TRBV9 and TRBJ2-5; TRBD1 aligns across 9 bases. V trimming: 3 bases; J trimming: 9 bases; junction bases outside the gene matches: 9. From germline, CDR1 is SGDLS and CDR2 YYNGEE. This CDR3 is built from 14 residues.

The CDR3 bases are TGTGCCAGCAGTTTTAGCGGGAGCACAGATACGCAGTATTTT. Translation gives CASSFSGSTDTQYF. The chain links TRBV6-5 to TRBJ2-3; 7 bases align to TRBD2. The CDR3 is 14 residues long. Germline-derived CDR1 and CDR2 are MNHEY and SVGAGI. Germline trimming cut 4 bases from V and 0 bases from J; bases unmatched to any gene: 1.

V and J are TRBV19 and TRBJ2-7; D gene uncertain. This CDR3 has 15 amino acids. Trimming took 1 base from V and 3 from J, leaving 13 bases between them. Germline-derived CDR1 and CDR2 are LNHDA and SQIVND (reference sequence). CDR3 DNA: TGTGCCAGTAGTATAGGACCCTCTTCCCTCTACGAGCAGTACTTC. Protein: CASSIGPSSLYEQYF. The full variable domain, with the rest looked up from reference TRBV19 and TRBJ2-7, is DGGITQSPKYLFRKEGQNVTLSCEQNLNHDAMYWYRQDPGQGLRLIYYSQIVNDFQKGDIAEGYSVSREKKESFPLTVTSAQKNPTAFYLCASSIGPSSLYEQYFGPGTRLTVT.

V gene TRBV6-5 combines with J gene TRBJ2-3; D is unresolved. This CDR3 comprises 14 residues. Germline-derived CDR1 and CDR2 are MNHEY and SVGAGI. The germline V and J ends were trimmed by 4 bases and 0 bases, with 8 bases remaining between them. The CDR3 protein is CASSSGGSTDTQYF. In DNA form, the CDR3 reads TGTGCCAGCAGTTCAGGTGGGAGCACAGATACGCAGTATTTT.

The chain employs TRBV11-2 and TRBJ1-2; maybe TRBD1 (5 bases). The CDR3 is made up of 13 amino acids. Per germline, CDR1 SGHAT and CDR2 FQNNGV. V lost 3 bases and J 3 bases, leaving 8 bases between the germline ends. The chain's CDR3 is CASSLGRDYGYTF. DNA for the CDR3: TGTGCCAGCAGCTTGGGGCGGGACTATGGCTACACCTTC.

CDR3 sequence reads: CASSYSGQGYEQYF. The DNA of the CDR3 is TGTGCCAGCAGTTACTCAGGACAGGGGTACGAGCAGTACTTC. The genes are TRBV6-2 or TRBV6-3 and TRBJ2-7; 9 positions match TRBD1. CDR1 MNHEY and CDR2 SVGEGT come from the germline V gene. The junction had 1 base not matched to a gene; V was cut back by 0 bases and J by 4 bases. The CDR3 is made up of 14 amino acids.

This clone came up once. The J gene is TRBJ1-1, the V gene TRBV7-9; unclear D gene. V lost 1 base, J lost 8 bases, and 17 bases lay in between. CDR1 is SEHNR, CDR2 FQNEAQ, per germline (reference sequence). This CDR3 region has 15 residues. The CDR3 loop reads CASSLESGLTPEAFF. In DNA form, the CDR3 reads TGTGCCAGCAGCTTAGAATCGGGTCTAACCCCCGAAGCTTTCTTT.

The V call is TRBV2, the J call TRBJ2-3; D may be TRBD2 (6 bases). The CDR3 length is 16 residues. V dropped 1 base and J dropped 2 bases, with 13 bases sitting between them. CDR1 and CDR2 from the germline V gene are SNHLY and FYNNEI. The DNA for the CDR3 is TGTGCCAGCAGTGAAGAGGGAGGTACAGTCACAGATACGCAGTATTTT. Amino acid sequence: CASSEEGGTVTDTQYF. Full variable domain (outside the CDR3, taken from reference TRBV2 and TRBJ2-3): EPEVTQTPSHQVTQMGQEVILRCVPISNHLYFYWYRQILGQKVEFLVSFYNNEISEKSEIFDDQFSVERPDGSNFTLKIRSTKLEDSAMYFCASSEEGGTVTDTQYFGPGTRLTVL.

This clone was observed a handful of times. This sequence joins TRBV7-9 and TRBJ1-1, with TRBD1 matching over 7 bases. This CDR3 is built from 13 residues. V lost 5 bases, J lost 5 bases, and 5 bases stayed unmatched. CDR1 SEHNR and CDR2 FQNEAQ come from the germline V gene (reference sequence). The CDR3 DNA reads as TGTGCCAGCAGCCGACAGGGCTCGACTGAAGCTTTCTTT. Its protein is CASSRQGSTEAFF.

As for this clone: Other DNA sequences in the sample encode the same CDR3. This chain links TRBV7-2 with TRBJ2-2; no reliable D call. This CDR3 comprises 14 residues. With 5 bases removed from V and 0 bases from J, the gap between germline ends came to 7 bases. Germline loops: CDR1 SGHTA, CDR2 FQGNSA. The CDR3 region has the DNA TGTGCCAGCAGCCCCGGACCGAACACCGGGGAGCTGTTTTTT. Protein product: CASSPGPNTGELFF.

The chain combines TRBV6-5 with TRBJ1-1; D gene uncertain. The germline V gene encodes CDR1 MNHEY and CDR2 SVGAGI. The V end lost 0 bases, the J end lost 0 bases, and 11 bases lay between the germline ends. The CDR3 loop spans 16 amino acids. CDR3 nucleotides: TGTGCCAGCAGTTACTCTGGACCTGCCATGAACACTGAAGCTTTCTTT. Amino acids: CASSYSGPAMNTEAFF.

V usage is TRBV9 and J usage is TRBJ2-1; 12 nucleotides agree with TRBD2. V gave up 0 bases and J gave up 0 bases; unmatched junction bases: 7. Germline CDR1 is SGDLS and CDR2 is YYNGEE. The CDR3 extends over 19 amino acids. Here the CDR3 reads CASSVGTSGAQSSYNEQFF. The CDR3 DNA reads TGTGCCAGCAGCGTAGGGACTAGCGGGGCTCAAAGCTCCTACAATGAGCAGTTCTTC. Drawing the rest from reference TRBV9 and TRBJ2-1, the complete variable domain is DSGVTQTPKHLITATGQRVTLRCSPRSGDLSVYWYQQSLDQGLQFLIQYYNGEERAKGNILERFSAQQFPDLHSELNLSSLELGDSALYFCASSVGTSGAQSSYNEQFFGPGTRLTVL.

The chain joins TRBV5-4 to TRBJ1-1, with D tentatively TRBD1 (5 bases). Germline V gene sequence: CDR1 SGHNT, CDR2 YYREEE (reference sequence). Trimming stripped 2 bases from V and 1 base from J, with 12 bases between. This CDR3 is 15 amino acids long. CDR3 sequence reads: CASSFWAGGNTEAFF. The CDR3 DNA is TGTGCCAGCAGCTTTTGGGCGGGGGGGAACACTGAAGCTTTCTTT.

V and J are TRBV2 and TRBJ2-5; a possible D gene is TRBD1 (5 bases). Germline V gene lookup returns CDR1 SNHLY and CDR2 FYNNEI. The CDR3 has 14 residues. Trimming took off 7 bases at V and 0 bases at J, with 12 bases between the two ends. CDR3 sequence (DNA): TGTGCCAGCACAGGGCAGGAGCACCAAGAGACCCAGTACTTC. Translation: CASTGQEHQETQYF. The full variable domain, its missing parts supplied by reference TRBV2 and TRBJ2-5, is EPEVTQTPSHQVTQMGQEVILRCVPISNHLYFYWYRQILGQKVEFLVSFYNNEISEKSEIFDDQFSVERPDGSNFTLKIRSTKLEDSAMYFCASTGQEHQETQYFGPGTRLLVL.

The chain combines TRBV6-1 with TRBJ2-3; 10 bases align to TRBD1. The CDR3 is 16 residues long. V was pared by 3 bases and J by 5 bases, with 8 bases of the junction left unmatched. Germline values: CDR1 MNHNS, CDR2 SASEGT. For the CDR3, the DNA is TGTGCCAGCAGTGACATAGCCGGGACAGGGGAAGATACGCAGTATTTT. It codes for CASSDIAGTGEDTQYF.

V gene TRBV28 combines with J gene TRBJ1-5; D ambiguous. CDR1 is MDHEN, CDR2 SYDVKM, per germline. The V gene lost 6 bases and the J gene lost 0 bases, with 9 bases spanning the gap. The CDR3 sequence is 14 residues long. The CDR3 sequence: CASRQDYSNQPQHF. CDR3 in DNA: TGTGCCAGCAGGCAGGATTATAGCAATCAGCCCCAGCATTTT.

CDR3 residues: CASSLEGLGGPAGNTIYF. The CDR3 nucleotides read TGTGCCAGCAGCTTGGAGGGGTTGGGGGGTCCAGCTGGAAACACCATATATTTT. V gene TRBV5-6 combines with J gene TRBJ1-3, with TRBD1 as a possible D gene (5 bases). This CDR3 is 18 amino acids long. Between the trimmed V and J ends, which lost 0 bases and 2 bases, there was a span of 18 bases. Germline loops: CDR1 SGHDT, CDR2 YYEEEE.

The V gene is TRBV11-2, the J gene TRBJ2-7; 8 bases line up with TRBD2. CDR3 size: 15 residues. The junction had 4 bases not matched to a gene; V was cut back by 3 bases and J by 0 bases. Germline V gene sequence: CDR1 SGHAT, CDR2 FQNNGV. In DNA, the CDR3 is TGTGCCAGCAGCTTGGAGCGGGGGCCCTCCTACGAGCAGTACTTC. Amino acids: CASSLERGPSYEQYF. The complete variable domain, with remaining parts taken from reference TRBV11-2 and TRBJ2-7, reads EAGVAQSPRYKIIEKRQSVAFWCNPISGHATLYWYQQILGQGPKLLIQFQNNGVVDDSQLPKDRFSAERLKGVDSTLKIQPAKLEDSAVYLCASSLERGPSYEQYFGPGTRLTVT.

The CDR3 loop reads CASSEAFSGTTMNTEAFF. The CDR3 DNA sequence: TGTGCCAGCAGTGAAGCGTTCTCCGGAACCACCATGAACACTGAAGCTTTCTTT. This chain uses TRBV6-1 with TRBJ1-1; D is unresolved. Germline V gives CDR1 MNHNS, CDR2 SASEGT. Trimming stripped 0 bases from V and 0 bases from J, with 17 bases between. The CDR3 contains 18 residues.